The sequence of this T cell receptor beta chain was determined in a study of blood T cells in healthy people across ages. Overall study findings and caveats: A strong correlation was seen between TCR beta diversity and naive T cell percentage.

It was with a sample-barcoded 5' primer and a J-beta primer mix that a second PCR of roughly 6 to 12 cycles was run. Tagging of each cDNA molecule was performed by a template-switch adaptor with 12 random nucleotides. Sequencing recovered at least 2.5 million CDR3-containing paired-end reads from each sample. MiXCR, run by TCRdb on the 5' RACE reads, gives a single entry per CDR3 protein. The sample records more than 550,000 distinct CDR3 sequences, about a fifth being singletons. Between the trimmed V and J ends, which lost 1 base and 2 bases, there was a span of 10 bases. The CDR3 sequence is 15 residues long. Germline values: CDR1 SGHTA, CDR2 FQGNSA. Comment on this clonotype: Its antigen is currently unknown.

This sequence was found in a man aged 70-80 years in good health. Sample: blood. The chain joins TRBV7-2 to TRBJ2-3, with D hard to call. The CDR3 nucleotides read TGTGCCAGCAGCTTAGTGGGCTACAACACAGATACGCAGTATTTT. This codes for CASSLVGYNTDTQYF.